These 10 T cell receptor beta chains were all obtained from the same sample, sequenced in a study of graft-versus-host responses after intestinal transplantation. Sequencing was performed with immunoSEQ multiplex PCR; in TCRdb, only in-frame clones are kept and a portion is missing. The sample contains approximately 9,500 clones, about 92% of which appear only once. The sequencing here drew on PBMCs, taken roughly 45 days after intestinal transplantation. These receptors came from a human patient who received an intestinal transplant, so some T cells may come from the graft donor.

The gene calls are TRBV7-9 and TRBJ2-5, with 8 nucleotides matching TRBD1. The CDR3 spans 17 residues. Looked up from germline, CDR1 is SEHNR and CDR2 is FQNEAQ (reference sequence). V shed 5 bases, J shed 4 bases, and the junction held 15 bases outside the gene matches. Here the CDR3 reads CASSPTRQGPAPETQYF. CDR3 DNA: TGTGCCAGCAGCCCAACCCGACAGGGGCCCGCGCCAGAGACCCAGTACTTC.

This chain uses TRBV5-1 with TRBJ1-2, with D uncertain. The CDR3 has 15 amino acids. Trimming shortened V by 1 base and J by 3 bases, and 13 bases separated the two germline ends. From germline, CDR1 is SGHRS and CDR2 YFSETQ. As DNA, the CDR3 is TGCGCCAGCAGCTTGCAGTCGCGGGCCCACTATGGCTACACCTTC. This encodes CASSLQSRAHYGYTF.

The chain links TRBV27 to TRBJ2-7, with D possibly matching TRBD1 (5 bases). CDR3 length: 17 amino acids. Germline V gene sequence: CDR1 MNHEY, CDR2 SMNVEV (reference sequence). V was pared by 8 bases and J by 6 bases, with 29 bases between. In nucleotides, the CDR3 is TGTGCCAGCCGTAACTACACCCGGGCCCCGACCCAGGGCGAGCAGTACTTC. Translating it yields CASRNYTRAPTQGEQYF.

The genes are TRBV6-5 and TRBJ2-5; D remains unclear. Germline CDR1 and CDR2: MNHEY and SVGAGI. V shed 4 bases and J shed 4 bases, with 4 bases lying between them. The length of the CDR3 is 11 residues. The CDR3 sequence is CASSFGETQYF. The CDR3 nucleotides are TGTGCCAGCAGTTTCGGAGAGACCCAGTACTTC.

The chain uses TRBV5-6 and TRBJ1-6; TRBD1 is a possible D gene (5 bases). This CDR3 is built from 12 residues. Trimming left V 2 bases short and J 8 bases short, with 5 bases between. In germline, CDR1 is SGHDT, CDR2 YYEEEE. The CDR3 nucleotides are TGTGCCAGCAGCTTAGGGGATTCACCCCTCCACTTT. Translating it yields CASSLGDSPLHF.

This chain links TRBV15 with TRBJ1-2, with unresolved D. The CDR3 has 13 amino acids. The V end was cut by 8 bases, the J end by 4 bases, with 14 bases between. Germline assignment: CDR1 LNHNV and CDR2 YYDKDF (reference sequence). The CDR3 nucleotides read TGTGCCACCTCCTCGGACTTAATCTATGGCTACACCTTC. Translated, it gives CATSSDLIYGYTF.

This chain's CDR3 is CASSSRGIYNEQFF. The CDR3 region has the DNA TGTGCCAGCAGTTCCCGAGGGATTTACAATGAGCAGTTCTTC. V gene TRBV27 combines with J gene TRBJ2-1; D perhaps matches TRBD2 (5 bases). There are 14 residues in the CDR3. Germline V lookup: CDR1 MNHEY, CDR2 SMNVEV (reference sequence). The germline V and J ends were trimmed by 4 bases and 4 bases, with 11 bases remaining between them.

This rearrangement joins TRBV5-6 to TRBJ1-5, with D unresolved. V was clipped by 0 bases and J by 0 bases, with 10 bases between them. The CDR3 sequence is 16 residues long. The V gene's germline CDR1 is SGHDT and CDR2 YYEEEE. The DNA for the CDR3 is TGTGCCAGCAGCTTGGGCCCAGAGTATAGCAATCAGCCCCAGCATTTT. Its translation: CASSLGPEYSNQPQHF.

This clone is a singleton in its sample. CDR3 residues: CASSSGTSGGTGELFF. In DNA, the CDR3 is TGTGCCAGCAGCTCGGGGACTAGCGGGGGGACCGGGGAGCTGTTTTTT. The rearrangement joins TRBV7-9 to TRBJ2-2, with 15 bases matching TRBD2. This CDR3 region has 16 residues. Germline trimming cut 4 bases from V and 5 bases from J; bases unmatched to any gene: 2. The germline CDR1 and CDR2 sequences are SEHNR and FQNEAQ (reference sequence).

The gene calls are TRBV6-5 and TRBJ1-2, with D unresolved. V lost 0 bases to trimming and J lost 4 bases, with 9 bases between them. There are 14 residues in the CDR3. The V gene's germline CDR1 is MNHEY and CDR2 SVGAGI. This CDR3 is CASSYSTSSYGYTF. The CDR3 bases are TGTGCCAGCAGTTACTCGACCTCCAGCTATGGCTACACCTTC.